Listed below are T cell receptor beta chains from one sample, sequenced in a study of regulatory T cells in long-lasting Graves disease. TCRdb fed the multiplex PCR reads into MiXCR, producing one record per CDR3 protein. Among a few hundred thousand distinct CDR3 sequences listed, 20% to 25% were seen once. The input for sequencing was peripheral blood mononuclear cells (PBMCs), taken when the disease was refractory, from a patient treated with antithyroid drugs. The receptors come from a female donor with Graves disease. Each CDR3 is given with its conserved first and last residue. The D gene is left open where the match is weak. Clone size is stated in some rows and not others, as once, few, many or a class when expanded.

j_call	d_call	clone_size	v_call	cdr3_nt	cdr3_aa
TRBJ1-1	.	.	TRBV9	TGTGCCAGCAGCGCCAAACCCTCGACTAGTGAAGCTTTCTTT	CASSAKPSTSEAFF
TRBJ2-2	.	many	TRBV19	TGTGCCAGTAGTATAGAAATTGGAACAGGGATGAACACCGGGGAGCTGTTTTTT	CASSIEIGTGMNTGELFF
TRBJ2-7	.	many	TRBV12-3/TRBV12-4	TGTGCCAGCAGTTTAGCCAGGGGAGGGGGCGAAGCTGCCTACTACGAGCAGTACTTC	CASSLARGGGEAAYYEQYF
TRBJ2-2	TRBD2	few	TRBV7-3	TGTGCCAGCAGCTTGAACGGGAGGGCCCCCGGGGAGCTGTTTTTT	CASSLNGRAPGELFF
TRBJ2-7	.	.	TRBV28	TGTGCCAGCAGATCTACAGGGTCTATCAACGAGCAGTACTTC	CASRSTGSINEQYF
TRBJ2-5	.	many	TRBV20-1	TGCAGTGCTAGAGAGACAGCTCAAGAGACCCAGTACTTC	CSARETAQETQYF
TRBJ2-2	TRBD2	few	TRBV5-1	TGCGCCAGCAGCTTCAGCGGGGGGGCCCCCGGGGAGCTGTTTTTT	CASSFSGGAPGELFF
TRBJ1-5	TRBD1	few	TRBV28	TGTGCCAGCGGGGGTGACAGGGGAGGGCGTCAGCCCCAGCATTTT	CASGGDRGGRQPQHF
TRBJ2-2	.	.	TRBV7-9	TGTGCCAGCAGCTTCTCCAACAGGGAAACCGGGGAGCTGTTTTTT	CASSFSNRETGELFF
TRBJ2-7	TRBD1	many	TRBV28	TGTGCCAGCAGTAGGGGACAGGGCCTCTCCTACGAGCAGTACTTC	CASSRGQGLSYEQYF
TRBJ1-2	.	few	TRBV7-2	TGTGCCAGCAGCTACTCGCTGACAGACTATGGCTACACCTTC	CASSYSLTDYGYTF
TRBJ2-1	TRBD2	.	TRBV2	TGTGCCAGCAGTGAAGGAAGGGTTAGACTAGCGGGTGGTGAGCAGTTCTTC	CASSEGRVRLAGGEQFF
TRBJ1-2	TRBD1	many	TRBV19	TGTGCCAGCCGGGACAGGTCGGAGGGCTACACCTTC	CASRDRSEGYTF
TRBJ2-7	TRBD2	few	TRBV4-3	TGCGCCAGCAGCGCTCGTGCGGGGGACGAGCAGTACTTC	CASSARAGDEQYF
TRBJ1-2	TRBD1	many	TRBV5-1	TGCGCCAGCAGCTTTGACAGGGGGGTTGGTGGCTACACCTTC	CASSFDRGVGGYTF
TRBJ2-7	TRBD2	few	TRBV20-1	TGCAGTGCTAGAGATCCTAGCGGGATATCCTACGAGCAGTACTTC	CSARDPSGISYEQYF
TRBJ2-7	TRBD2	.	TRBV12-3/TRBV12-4	TGTGCCAGCAGTTACCGGGAGCGGGAGTACTACGAGCAGTACTTC	CASSYREREYYEQYF
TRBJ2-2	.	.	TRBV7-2	TGTGCCAGCAGCTTAGGAGGCGGTGCCCTCACCGGGGAGCTGTTTTTT	CASSLGGGALTGELFF
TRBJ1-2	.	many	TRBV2	TGTGCCAGCAGTGACCGGTTTGTGGGCTACACCTTC	CASSDRFVGYTF
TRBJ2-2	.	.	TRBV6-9	TGTGCCAGCAGTTTCCGGGCCTCGACGGATTTTACCGGGGAGCTGTTTTTT	CASSFRASTDFTGELFF
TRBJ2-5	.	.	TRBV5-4	TGTGCCAGCAGCTTGGTGGGGGGCCGTCAGTCCACCCAGTACTTC	CASSLVGGRQSTQYF
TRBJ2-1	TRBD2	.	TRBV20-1	TGCAGTGCTAGGAAGTGGGCTAGCGGGACCTACAATGAGCAGTTCTTC	CSARKWASGTYNEQFF
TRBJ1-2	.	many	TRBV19	TGTGCCAGTAGTATGGCGCCCCTCTATGGCTACACCTTC	CASSMAPLYGYTF
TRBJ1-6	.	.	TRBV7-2	TGTGCCAGCAGCATTGACGGGGTGTCGAATTCACCCCTCCACTTT	CASSIDGVSNSPLHF
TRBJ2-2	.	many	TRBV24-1	TGTGCCACCAGTGATTGGTCAAACACCGGGGAGCTGTTTTTT	CATSDWSNTGELFF
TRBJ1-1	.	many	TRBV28	TGTGCCAGCAGCCAGTACACTGAAGCTTTCTTT	CASSQYTEAFF
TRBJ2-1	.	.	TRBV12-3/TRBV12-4	TGTGCCAGCAGTAAGACCGCCCTGGGCTCCTACAATGAGCAGTTCTTC	CASSKTALGSYNEQFF
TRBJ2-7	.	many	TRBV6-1	TGTGCCAGCATTCCGTCCGGGAAACCGTACGAGCAGTACTTC	CASIPSGKPYEQYF
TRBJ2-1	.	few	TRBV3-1	TGTGCCAGCAGCCAATGGAGAACCGATGAGCAGTTCTTC	CASSQWRTDEQFF
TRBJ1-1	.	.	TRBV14	TGTGCCAGCAGCCAAGATAGGCAGGTGTTTGGGACTGAAGCTTTCTTT	CASSQDRQVFGTEAFF
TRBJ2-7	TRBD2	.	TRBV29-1	TGCAGCGTTGAAGATGACACTAGCGGGAGCTTGTACGAGCAGTACTTC	CSVEDDTSGSLYEQYF
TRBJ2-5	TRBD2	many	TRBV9	TGTGCCAGCAGCGTGTTAGCGGGAGGCGGAGGAGAGACCCAGTACTTC	CASSVLAGGGGETQYF
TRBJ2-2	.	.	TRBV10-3	TGTGCCATCAGCGGCGGGACACCGAACACCGGGGAGCTGTTTTTT	CAISGGTPNTGELFF
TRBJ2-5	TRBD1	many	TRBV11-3	TGTGCCAGCAGCTTAGATGAGGGGGCGCCCCCAGAGACCCAGTACTTC	CASSLDEGAPPETQYF
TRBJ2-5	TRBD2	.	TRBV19	TGTGCCAGTAGTACCGGACTAGCGGCCTTCCAAGAGACCCAGTACTTC	CASSTGLAAFQETQYF
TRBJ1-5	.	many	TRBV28	TGTGCCAGCAGTAAAATCGACAGGACGAATCAGCCCCAGCATTTT	CASSKIDRTNQPQHF
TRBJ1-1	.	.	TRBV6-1	TGTGCCAGCAGTGAATCACCCAGGGTAGGGACTGAAGCTTTCTTT	CASSESPRVGTEAFF
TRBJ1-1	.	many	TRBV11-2	TGTGCCAGCAGCTTAGGGTTAGGAGGGTTTACTGAAGCTTTCTTT	CASSLGLGGFTEAFF
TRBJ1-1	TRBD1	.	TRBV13	TGTGCCAGCAGCCCCTCCCACAGGGGGGACACTGAAGCTTTCTTT	CASSPSHRGDTEAFF
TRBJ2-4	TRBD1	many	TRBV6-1	TGTGCCAGCAGTCCCCGGGCAGGGGGCGAGTTAAACATTCAGTACTTC	CASSPRAGGELNIQYF
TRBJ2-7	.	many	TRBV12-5	TGTGCTAGTGGTTCCAACTACGAGCAGTACTTC	CASGSNYEQYF
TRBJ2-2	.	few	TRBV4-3	TGCGCCAGCAGCCAAGATAGGGACGGGACCGGGGAGCTGTTTTTT	CASSQDRDGTGELFF
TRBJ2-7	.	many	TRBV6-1	TGTGCCAGCAGTAGGGGGGACTCCGATTCCTACGAGCAGTACTTC	CASSRGDSDSYEQYF
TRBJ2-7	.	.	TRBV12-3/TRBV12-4	TGTGCCAGCAGTTTACGGCTCCTAGCAACTAGACTACGGGCGCAGTACTTC	CASSLRLLATRLRAQYF
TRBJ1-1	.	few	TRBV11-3	TGTGCCAGCAGCCCGACAGCTTTTGAAGCTTTCTTT	CASSPTAFEAFF